This T cell receptor (beta chain) was recorded in a study of shared clonotypes between healthy human individuals. The overall study: Each donor had three CD4 naive, three CD4 memory, two CD8 naive and one CD8 memory plate. Study outcomes and limitations: Clonotype sharing across donors was expected to vary with sequencing depth.

This clone showed up just a few times. Its antigen is undetermined. Execution of the assay was at deep level. TCRdb's table, derived via immunoSEQ multiplex PCR, lists solely in-frame clones and lacks some. This sample has about 1 million clones, with about 75% found just once. This CDR3 has 12 amino acids. Trimming pared 4 bases from V and 10 bases from J, leaving 14 bases between. CDR1 is SGHDT and CDR2 is YYEEEE in the germline V gene. The rearrangement links TRBV5-6 to TRBJ1-2; D is ambiguous. The source of this sequence is a man aged 18 to 29 in good health. Sequencing used memory CD4+ T cells sorted from blood. Subset in this sample: CD45RA-negative fraction. The CDR3 loop is CASSLGPPPYTF. As DNA, the CDR3 is TGTGCCAGCAGCCTTGGACCGCCCCCCTACACCTTC.